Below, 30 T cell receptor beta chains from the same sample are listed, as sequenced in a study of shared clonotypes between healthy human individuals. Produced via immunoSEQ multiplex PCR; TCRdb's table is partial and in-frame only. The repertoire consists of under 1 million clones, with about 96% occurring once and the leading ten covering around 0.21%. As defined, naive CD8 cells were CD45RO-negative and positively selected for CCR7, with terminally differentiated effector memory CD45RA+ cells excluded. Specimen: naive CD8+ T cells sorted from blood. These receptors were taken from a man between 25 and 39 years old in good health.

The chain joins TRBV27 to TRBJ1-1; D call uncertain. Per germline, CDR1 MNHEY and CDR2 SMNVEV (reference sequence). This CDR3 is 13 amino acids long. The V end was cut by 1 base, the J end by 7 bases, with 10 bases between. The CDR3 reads CASSLYWGDEAFF. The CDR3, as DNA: TGTGCCAGCAGTTTATATTGGGGTGATGAAGCTTTCTTT.

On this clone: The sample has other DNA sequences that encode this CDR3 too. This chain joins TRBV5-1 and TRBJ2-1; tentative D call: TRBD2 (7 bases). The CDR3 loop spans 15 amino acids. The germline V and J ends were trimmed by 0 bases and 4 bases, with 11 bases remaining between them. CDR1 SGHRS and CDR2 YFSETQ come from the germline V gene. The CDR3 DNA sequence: TGCGCCAGCAGCTTGGAGGGGGGGACGTACAATGAGCAGTTCTTC. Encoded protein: CASSLEGGTYNEQFF.

The CDR3 protein is CSVEGLAGRVGYGEQFF. Here the CDR3 DNA reads TGCAGCGTTGAAGGGCTAGCGGGGAGGGTAGGATACGGTGAGCAGTTCTTC. The chain links TRBV29-1 to TRBJ2-1, with TRBD2 matching 9 bases. CDR1 is SQVTM, CDR2 ANQGSEA, per germline. There are 17 residues in the CDR3. V lost 1 base to trimming and J lost 9 bases; unmatched junction nucleotides: 16.

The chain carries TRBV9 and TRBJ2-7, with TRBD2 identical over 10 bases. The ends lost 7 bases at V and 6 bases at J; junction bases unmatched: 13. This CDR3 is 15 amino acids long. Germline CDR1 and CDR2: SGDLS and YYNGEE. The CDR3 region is CASGTVLAGRGEQYF. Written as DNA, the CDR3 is TGTGCCAGCGGAACGGTACTAGCGGGAAGAGGCGAGCAGTACTTC. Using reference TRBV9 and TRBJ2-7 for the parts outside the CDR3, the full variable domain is DSGVTQTPKHLITATGQRVTLRCSPRSGDLSVYWYQQSLDQGLQFLIQYYNGEERAKGNILERFSAQQFPDLHSELNLSSLELGDSALYFCASGTVLAGRGEQYFGPGTRLTVT.

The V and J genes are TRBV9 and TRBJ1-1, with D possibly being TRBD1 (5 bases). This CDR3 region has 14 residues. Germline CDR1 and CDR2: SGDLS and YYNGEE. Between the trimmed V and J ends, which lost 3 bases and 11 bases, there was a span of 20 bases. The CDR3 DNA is TGTGCCAGCAGCGATAATTGGGACGCCACAACCGCTTTCTTT. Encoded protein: CASSDNWDATTAFF.

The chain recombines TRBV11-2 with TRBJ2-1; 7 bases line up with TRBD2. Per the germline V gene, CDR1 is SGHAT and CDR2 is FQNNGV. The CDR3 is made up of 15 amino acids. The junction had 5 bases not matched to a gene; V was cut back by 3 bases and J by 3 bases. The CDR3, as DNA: TGTGCCAGCAGCTTGGTTCCTAGCGGCTACAATGAGCAGTTCTTC. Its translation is CASSLVPSGYNEQFF.

The CDR3 is CASSLVGGTGYYGYTF. CDR3 DNA: TGCGCCAGCAGCTTGGTTGGGGGGACAGGCTACTATGGCTACACCTTC. This rearrangement joins TRBV5-1 to TRBJ1-2, with TRBD1 identical over 8 bases. The CDR3 is 16 residues long. V lost 0 bases and J lost 3; bases outside the gene matches: 7. Germline lookup yields CDR1 SGHRS and CDR2 YFSETQ.

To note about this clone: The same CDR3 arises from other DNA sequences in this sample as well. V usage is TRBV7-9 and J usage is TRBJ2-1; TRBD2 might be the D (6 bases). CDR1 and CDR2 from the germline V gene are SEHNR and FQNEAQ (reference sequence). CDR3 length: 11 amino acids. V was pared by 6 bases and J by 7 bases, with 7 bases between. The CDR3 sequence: CASSGGNEQFF. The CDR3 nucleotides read TGTGCCAGCAGTGGAGGGAATGAGCAGTTCTTC.

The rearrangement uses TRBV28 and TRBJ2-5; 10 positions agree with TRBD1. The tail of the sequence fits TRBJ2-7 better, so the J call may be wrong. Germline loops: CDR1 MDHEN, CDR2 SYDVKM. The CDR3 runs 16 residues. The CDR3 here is CASSNPRDRGTYEQYF. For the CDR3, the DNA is TGTGCCAGCAGTAACCCCCGGGACAGGGGCACCTACGAGCAGTACTTC.

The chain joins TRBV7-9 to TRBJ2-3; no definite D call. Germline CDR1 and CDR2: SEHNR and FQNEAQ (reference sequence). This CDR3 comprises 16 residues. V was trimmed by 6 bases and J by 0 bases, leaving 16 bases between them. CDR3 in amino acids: CASSFSPSPSTDTQYF. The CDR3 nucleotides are TGTGCCAGCAGTTTCAGCCCCTCCCCTAGCACAGATACGCAGTATTTT.

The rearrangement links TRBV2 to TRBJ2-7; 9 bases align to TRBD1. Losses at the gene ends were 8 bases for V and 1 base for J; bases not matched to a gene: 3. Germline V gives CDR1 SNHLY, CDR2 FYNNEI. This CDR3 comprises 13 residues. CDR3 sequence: CASPGTGSYEQYF. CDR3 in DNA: TGTGCCAGCCCGGGGACAGGGTCCTACGAGCAGTACTTC.

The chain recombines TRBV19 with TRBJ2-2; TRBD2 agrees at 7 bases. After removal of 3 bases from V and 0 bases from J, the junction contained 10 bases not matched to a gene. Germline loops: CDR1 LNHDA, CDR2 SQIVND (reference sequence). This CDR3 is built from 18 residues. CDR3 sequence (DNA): TGTGCCAGTAGTATCCCCAGCGGGATTATATCGAACACCGGGGAGCTGTTTTTT. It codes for CASSIPSGIISNTGELFF.

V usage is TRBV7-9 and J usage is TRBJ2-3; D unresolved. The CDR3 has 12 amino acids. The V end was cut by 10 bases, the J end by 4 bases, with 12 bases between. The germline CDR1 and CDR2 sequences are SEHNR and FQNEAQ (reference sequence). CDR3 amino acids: CAKSIPPDTQYF. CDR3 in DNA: TGTGCCAAATCCATTCCCCCAGATACGCAGTATTTT. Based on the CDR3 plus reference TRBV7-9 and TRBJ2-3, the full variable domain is DTGVSQNPRHKITKRGQNVTFRCDPISEHNRLYWYRQTLGQGPEFLTYFQNEAQLEKSRLLSDRFSAERPKGSFSTLEIQRTEQGDSAMYLCAKSIPPDTQYFGPGTRLTVL.

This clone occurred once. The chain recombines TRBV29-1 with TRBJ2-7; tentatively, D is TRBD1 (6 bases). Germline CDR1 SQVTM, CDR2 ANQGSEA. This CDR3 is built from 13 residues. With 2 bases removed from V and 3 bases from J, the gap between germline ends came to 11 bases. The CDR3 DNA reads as TGCAGCGTTGAAACAGGGAAAAACTACGAGCAGTACTTC. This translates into CSVETGKNYEQYF.

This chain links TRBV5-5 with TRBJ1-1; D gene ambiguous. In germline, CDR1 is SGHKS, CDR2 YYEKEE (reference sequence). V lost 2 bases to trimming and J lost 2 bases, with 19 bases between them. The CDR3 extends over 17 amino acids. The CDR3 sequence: CASSFPNGVLPNTEAFF. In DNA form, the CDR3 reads TGTGCCAGCAGCTTCCCCAACGGGGTATTACCTAACACTGAAGCTTTCTTT.

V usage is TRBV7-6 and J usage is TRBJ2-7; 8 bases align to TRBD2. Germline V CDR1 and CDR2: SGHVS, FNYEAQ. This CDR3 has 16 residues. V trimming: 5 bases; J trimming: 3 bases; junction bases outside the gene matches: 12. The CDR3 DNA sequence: TGTGCCAGCAGCATAGAACCGGCGACTAGCGACTACGAGCAGTACTTC. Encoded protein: CASSIEPATSDYEQYF.

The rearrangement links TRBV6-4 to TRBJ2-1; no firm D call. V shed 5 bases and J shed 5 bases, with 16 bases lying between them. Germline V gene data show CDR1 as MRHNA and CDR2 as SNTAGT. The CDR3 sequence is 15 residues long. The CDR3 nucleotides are TGTGCCAGCAGTACCTTCGCTCGACCGGACAATGAGCAGTTCTTC. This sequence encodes CASSTFARPDNEQFF.

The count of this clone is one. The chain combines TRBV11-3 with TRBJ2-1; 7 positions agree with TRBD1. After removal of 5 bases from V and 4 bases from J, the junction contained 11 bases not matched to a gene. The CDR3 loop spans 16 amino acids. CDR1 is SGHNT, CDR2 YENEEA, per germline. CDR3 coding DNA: TGTGCCAGCAGCCCTCGGGACAGCGTCACTTACAATGAGCAGTTCTTC. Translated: CASSPRDSVTYNEQFF.

CDR3 sequence (DNA): TGTGCCAGCAGCTTAGGTCGCGCAGGGGAGATGGTTGAGCAGTTCTTC. Translation gives CASSLGRAGEMVEQFF. This rearrangement joins TRBV11-2 to TRBJ2-1, with D possibly being TRBD1 (6 bases). With 1 base removed from V and 9 bases from J, the gap between germline ends came to 19 bases. From germline, CDR1 is SGHAT and CDR2 FQNNGV. The CDR3 consists of 16 residues.

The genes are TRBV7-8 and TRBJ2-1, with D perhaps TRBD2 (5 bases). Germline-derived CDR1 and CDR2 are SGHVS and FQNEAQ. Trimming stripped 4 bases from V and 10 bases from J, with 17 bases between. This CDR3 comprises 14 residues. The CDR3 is CASSSHGSLKEQFF. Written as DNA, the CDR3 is TGTGCCAGCAGCTCCCATGGGAGTTTAAAAGAGCAGTTCTTC.

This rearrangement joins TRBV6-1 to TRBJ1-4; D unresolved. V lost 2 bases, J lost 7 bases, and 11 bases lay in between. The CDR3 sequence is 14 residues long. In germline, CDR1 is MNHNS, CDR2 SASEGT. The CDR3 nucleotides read TGTGCCAGCAGTGAAAGAGGAGTTAGTGAAAAACTGTTTTTT. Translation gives CASSERGVSEKLFF.

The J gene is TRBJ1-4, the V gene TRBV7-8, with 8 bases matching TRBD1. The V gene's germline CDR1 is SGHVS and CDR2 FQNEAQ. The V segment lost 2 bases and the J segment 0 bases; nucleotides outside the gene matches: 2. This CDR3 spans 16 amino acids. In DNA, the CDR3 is TGTGCCAGCAGCTTATCGGACAGGGCAACTAATGAAAAACTGTTTTTT. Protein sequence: CASSLSDRATNEKLFF.

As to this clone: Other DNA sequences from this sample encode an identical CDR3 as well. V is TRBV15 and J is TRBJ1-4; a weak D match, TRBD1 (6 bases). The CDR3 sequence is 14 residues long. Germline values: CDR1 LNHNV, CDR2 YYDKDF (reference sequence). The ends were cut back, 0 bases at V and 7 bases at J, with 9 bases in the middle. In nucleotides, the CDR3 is TGTGCCACCAGCAGAGACAGGGGAGGTGAAAAACTGTTTTTT. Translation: CATSRDRGGEKLFF.

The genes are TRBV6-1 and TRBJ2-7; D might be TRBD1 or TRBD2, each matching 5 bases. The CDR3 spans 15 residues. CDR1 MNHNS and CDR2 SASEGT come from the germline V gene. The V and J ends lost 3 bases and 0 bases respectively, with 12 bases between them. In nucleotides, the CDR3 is TGTGCCAGCAGTGATCGGGACGGAAGCTCCTACGAGCAGTACTTC. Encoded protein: CASSDRDGSSYEQYF.

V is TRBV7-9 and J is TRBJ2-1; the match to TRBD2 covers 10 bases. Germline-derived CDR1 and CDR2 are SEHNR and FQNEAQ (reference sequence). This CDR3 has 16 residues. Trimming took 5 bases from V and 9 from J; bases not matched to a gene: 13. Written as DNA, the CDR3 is TGTGCCAGCAGCCTGCGAGCGGGAGGGCCTCGTGGTGAGCAGTTCTTC. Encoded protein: CASSLRAGGPRGEQFF.

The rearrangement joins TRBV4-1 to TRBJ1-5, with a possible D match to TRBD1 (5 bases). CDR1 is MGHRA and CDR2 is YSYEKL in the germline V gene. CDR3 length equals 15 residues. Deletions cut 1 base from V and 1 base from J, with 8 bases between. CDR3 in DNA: TGCGCCAGCAGCCAAGGGCAGGGAAGCAATCAGCCCCAGCATTTT. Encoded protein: CASSQGQGSNQPQHF.

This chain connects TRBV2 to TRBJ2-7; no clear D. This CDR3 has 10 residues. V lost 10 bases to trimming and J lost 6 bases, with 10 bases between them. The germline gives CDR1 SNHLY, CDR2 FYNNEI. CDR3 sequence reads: CAIKSGEQYF. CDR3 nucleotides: TGTGCCATAAAATCCGGCGAGCAGTACTTC.

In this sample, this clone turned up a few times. The CDR3 DNA reads as TGTGCCAGCAGTGATATGCGGGAGACCCAGTACTTC. This encodes CASSDMRETQYF. V usage is TRBV25-1 and J usage is TRBJ2-5; D uncertain. The CDR3 has 12 amino acids. CDR1 and CDR2 (germline): MGHDK, SYGVNS. V lost 3 bases, J lost 5 bases, and 7 bases lay in between. Variable domain in full (rest from reference TRBV25-1 and TRBJ2-5): EADIYQTPRYLVIGTGKKITLECSQTMGHDKMYWYQQDPGMELHLIHYSYGVNSTEKGDLSSESTVSRIRTEHFPLTLESARPSHTSQYLCASSDMRETQYFGPGTRLLVL.

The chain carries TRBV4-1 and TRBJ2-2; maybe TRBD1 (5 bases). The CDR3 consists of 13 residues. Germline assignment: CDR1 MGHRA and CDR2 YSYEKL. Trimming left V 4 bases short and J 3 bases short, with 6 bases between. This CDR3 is CASSPRDTGELFF. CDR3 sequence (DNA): TGCGCCAGCAGCCCCAGGGACACCGGGGAGCTGTTTTTT.

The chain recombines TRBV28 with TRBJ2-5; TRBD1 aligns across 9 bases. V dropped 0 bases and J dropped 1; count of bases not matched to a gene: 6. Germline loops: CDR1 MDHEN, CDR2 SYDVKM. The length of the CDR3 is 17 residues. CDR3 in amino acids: CASSLWSMGQGQETQYF. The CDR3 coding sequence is TGTGCCAGCAGTTTATGGTCCATGGGACAGGGCCAAGAGACCCAGTACTTC.